Each of the 7 T cell receptor beta chains below was sequenced from the same sample in a study of multiple sclerosis patients with progressive multifocal leukoencephalopathy. Time point indicated: before natalizumab initiation. Measured with immunoSEQ multiplex PCR; TCRdb has only the in-frame clones, and not every one. The sample consists of tens of thousands of clones, about 88% of them appearing once. Sequenced: PBMCs. The source is a human donor with multiple sclerosis.

J is TRBJ2-7 and V is TRBV2; perhaps TRBD2 as D (7 bases). Germline V gene sequence: CDR1 SNHLY, CDR2 FYNNEI. The CDR3 totals 16 residues. The ends were cut back, 4 bases at V and 6 bases at J, with 22 bases in the middle. The DNA of the CDR3 is TGTGCCAGCAGTGGGGGACTACGGGACACCACGGGCGAGCAGTACTTC. Translated: CASSGGLRDTTGEQYF.

This chain connects TRBV5-1 to TRBJ1-2, with 7 bases that match TRBD1. V was clipped by 3 bases and J by 0 bases; unmatched bases: 8. This CDR3 has 16 residues. Germline lookup yields CDR1 SGHRS and CDR2 YFSETQ. The CDR3 DNA follows: TGCGCCAGCAGCTGGGGACAGACCTTCTCTAACTATGGCTACACCTTC. Amino acids: CASSWGQTFSNYGYTF.

This clone was detected once. This rearrangement joins TRBV13 to TRBJ2-1; TRBD2 aligns across 12 bases. V was pared by 0 bases and J by 9 bases, with 0 bases of the junction left unmatched. Per the germline V gene, CDR1 is PRHDT and CDR2 is FYEKMQ (reference sequence). The CDR3 length is 14 residues. The CDR3 nucleotides are TGTGCCAGCAGCTTAGGGGGACTAGCGGGTGAGCAGTTCTTC. Its translation: CASSLGGLAGEQFF.

The gene calls are TRBV6-1 and TRBJ2-3, with 9 bases lining up with TRBD2. V lost 5 bases to trimming and J lost 4 bases; unmatched junction nucleotides: 4. Germline values: CDR1 MNHNS, CDR2 SASEGT. This CDR3 has 14 residues. CDR3 DNA: TGTGCCAGCAGTTCCGGACTAGCGTCAGATACGCAGTATTTT. Translated: CASSSGLASDTQYF.

The J gene is TRBJ2-2, the V gene TRBV10-2; 7 bases map to TRBD1. Germline assignment: CDR1 WSHSY and CDR2 SAAADI. The CDR3 runs to 15 residues. The V and J ends lost 4 bases and 3 bases, in that order; junction bases with no gene match: 5. The CDR3 sequence: CASSAPGTDTGELFF. CDR3 sequence (DNA): TGCGCCAGCAGTGCTCCCGGGACAGACACCGGGGAGCTGTTTTTT.

The CDR3 loop is CSVRKLAGGEDTQYF. The CDR3 coding sequence is TGCAGCGTTCGAAAACTAGCGGGAGGTGAAGATACGCAGTATTTT. This sequence joins TRBV29-1 and TRBJ2-3; TRBD2 aligns across 12 bases. Unmatched junction bases numbered 8, after V lost 5 bases and J lost 5 bases. In germline, CDR1 is SQVTM, CDR2 ANQGSEA. CDR3 length equals 15 residues.

The count of this clone is one. This chain joins TRBV29-1 and TRBJ1-5; 12 nucleotides match TRBD1. This CDR3 is 15 amino acids long. Trimming removed 7 bases from V and 1 base from J; junction bases left unmatched: 5. Per germline, CDR1 SQVTM and CDR2 ANQGSEA. The CDR3, as DNA: TGCAGCGGAGGGGACAGGGGGCGAAGCAATCAGCCCCAGCATTTT. It yields the protein CSGGDRGRSNQPQHF.